This passage covers 23 T cell receptor beta chains from one sample sequenced in a study of regulatory T cells in long-lasting Graves disease. Sequencing libraries for TCR beta were prepared with iRepertoire HTBI primers and Arm-PCR of CDR3 regions. TCRdb redid the calling of the multiplex PCR reads with MiXCR, one entry per CDR3 protein. The sample lists 300,000 to 400,000 distinct CDR3 sequences; 16% were seen once. Sample time point: newly diagnosed GD, antithyroid drugs for less than 3 months. Following extraction of RNA from PBMCs, that RNA was used to make the TCR library. This same sample was also part of a study on T cells in Graves' hyperthyroidism and ophthalmopathy.

The input for sequencing was peripheral blood mononuclear cells (PBMCs), taken at new diagnosis, from a patient treated with antithyroid drugs. The origin of the receptors is a man aged 40-49 years with Graves disease.

The rearrangement links TRBV30 to TRBJ2-3; either TRBD1 or TRBD2 may fit D (6 bases each). The CDR3 loop spans 14 amino acids. Germline-derived CDR1 and CDR2 are GTSNPN and SVGIG (reference sequence). Between the trimmed V and J ends, which lost 3 bases and 8 bases, there was a span of 18 bases. As DNA, the CDR3 is TGTGCCTGGAGGTACAATCCGGGGGCGGGTACGCAGTATTTT. Protein product: CAWRYNPGAGTQYF. The complete variable domain, with remaining parts taken from reference TRBV30 and TRBJ2-3, reads SQTIHQWPATLVQPVGSPLSLECTVEGTSNPNLYWYRQAAGRGLQLLFYSVGIGQISSEVPQNLSASRPQDRQFILSSKKLLLSDSGFYLCAWRYNPGAGTQYFGPGTRLTVL.

The table lists this clonotype with a few counts. The chain joins TRBV2 to TRBJ2-5; D ambiguous. Trimming took 1 base from V and 5 from J, leaving 5 bases between them. Germline V gene sequence: CDR1 SNHLY, CDR2 FYNNEI. CDR3 length: 12 amino acids. CDR3 sequence reads: CASSEGVETQYF. The CDR3 nucleotides read TGTGCCAGCAGTGAAGGGGTGGAGACCCAGTACTTC. Variable domain in full (rest from reference TRBV2 and TRBJ2-5): EPEVTQTPSHQVTQMGQEVILRCVPISNHLYFYWYRQILGQKVEFLVSFYNNEISEKSEIFDDQFSVERPDGSNFTLKIRSTKLEDSAMYFCASSEGVETQYFGPGTRLLVL.

Note on this clonotype: A much larger clone lies one base from this, so it may be a read error. The chain has TRBV19 and TRBJ2-7; 10 bases line up with TRBD1. Germline CDR1 and CDR2: LNHDA and SQIVND (reference sequence). The CDR3 has 15 residues. The CDR3 DNA sequence: TGTGCCGGTAGTGTCTCCGGGACAGGGGTTTACGAGCAGTACTTC. Amino acid sequence: CAGSVSGTGVYEQYF.

In its sample, this clonotype was seen a few times. This may arise from a read error, as a much more abundant clone is one base away. The CDR3 coding sequence is TGTGTCAGCAGTGAATCCCTAGCGGGGACGGAGTTCTTC. Its translation is CVSSESLAGTEFF. This chain links TRBV2 with TRBJ2-1; 9 bases fit TRBD2. Germline CDR1 is SNHLY and CDR2 is FYNNEI. The CDR3 covers 13 residues.

This clonotype has at least ten counts. The chain is built from TRBV18 and TRBJ2-3; 7 bases are a match to TRBD1. V gave up 8 bases and J gave up 1 base; unmatched junction bases: 3. There are 13 residues in the CDR3. CDR1 is KGHSH, CDR2 LQKENI, per germline. The CDR3 nucleotides are TGTGCCAGCGGTGGACAGGGCACAGATACGCAGTATTTT. It translates to CASGGQGTDTQYF.

The chain uses TRBV5-5 and TRBJ2-1; D is perhaps TRBD2 (6 bases). Trimming shortened V by 6 bases and J by 10 bases, and 20 bases separated the two germline ends. The CDR3 is 14 residues long. Germline values: CDR1 SGHKS, CDR2 YYEKEE (reference sequence). CDR3 residues: CASTVLGGMWEQFF. Written as DNA, the CDR3 is TGTGCCAGCACCGTTCTGGGCGGGATGTGGGAGCAGTTCTTC.

This clonotype appeared many times. The chain recombines TRBV5-1 with TRBJ2-7; the match to TRBD2 covers 14 bases. The ends lost 4 bases at V and 6 bases at J; junction bases unmatched: 9. This CDR3 comprises 16 residues. Germline CDR1 reads SGHRS; CDR2 reads YFSETQ. The CDR3 sequence: CASSVSTSGGESEQYF. In nucleotides, the CDR3 is TGCGCCAGCAGCGTATCGACTAGCGGGGGGGAGAGCGAGCAGTACTTC. Full variable domain (outside the CDR3, taken from reference TRBV5-1 and TRBJ2-7): KAGVTQTPRYLIKTRGQQVTLSCSPISGHRSVSWYQQTPGQGLQFLFEYFSETQRNKGNFPGRFSGRQFSNSRSEMNVSTLELGDSALYLCASSVSTSGGESEQYFGPGTRLTVT.

This rearrangement joins TRBV10-2 to TRBJ1-1; D is uncertain. This CDR3 spans 14 amino acids. V was clipped by 10 bases and J by 0 bases, with 15 bases between them. CDR1 and CDR2 (germline): WSHSY, SAAADI. CDR3 in DNA: TGCGCCACCGGGGATCAGATGATGAACACTGAAGCTTTCTTT. This encodes CATGDQMMNTEAFF.

This clonotype appeared many times. The J gene is TRBJ1-2, the V gene TRBV5-1, with 11 bases fitting TRBD1. The CDR3 length is 15 residues. Trimming cost V 4 bases and J 6 bases; bases outside gene matches: 8. Germline CDR1 reads SGHRS; CDR2 reads YFSETQ. CDR3 nucleotide sequence: TGCGCCAGCAGCCCCGGGACAGGGGGTCTCAATGGCTACACCTTC. Translating it yields CASSPGTGGLNGYTF.

This clonotype was detected ten times or more. The chain has TRBV7-7 and TRBJ2-1; 11 bases are shared with TRBD1. The germline V gene encodes CDR1 SSHAT and CDR2 FNYEAQ (reference sequence). The J segment lost 8 bases and the V segment lost 1 base, leaving 4 bases of the junction unmatched. The CDR3 extends over 15 amino acids. The DNA for the CDR3 is TGTGCCAGCAGCTTAGGGACAGGGGGCGCGGATGAGCAGTTCTTC. This codes for CASSLGTGGADEQFF.

The sample holds a few counts of this clonotype. The genes are TRBV9 and TRBJ2-3; 14 positions agree with TRBD2. CDR1 is SGDLS, CDR2 YYNGEE, per germline. The CDR3 covers 17 residues. V shed 3 bases and J 6 bases; nucleotides not matched to a gene: 9. CDR3 in amino acids: CASSAKIGLAGGDTQYF. CDR3 nucleotide sequence: TGTGCCAGCAGCGCGAAAATCGGACTAGCGGGGGGTGATACGCAGTATTTT.

J is TRBJ1-6 and V is TRBV19; the D is unclear. Trimming pared 8 bases from V and 7 bases from J, leaving 15 bases between. Germline lookup yields CDR1 LNHDA and CDR2 SQIVND (reference sequence). The CDR3 is made up of 14 amino acids. The CDR3 reads CASAGSTRNSPLHF. The DNA of the CDR3 is TGTGCCAGTGCCGGTAGTACGAGGAATTCACCCCTCCACTTT.

This clonotype was counted at least ten times. The chain is built from TRBV27 and TRBJ2-1; perhaps TRBD2 as D (5 bases). Germline V gene lookup returns CDR1 MNHEY and CDR2 SMNVEV (reference sequence). Trimming removed 1 base at V and 12 bases at J, with 13 bases between. The CDR3 runs to 13 residues. The CDR3 protein is CASSLYIRGVQFF. DNA of the CDR3: TGTGCCAGCAGTTTATACATCCGGGGTGTGCAGTTCTTC.

This clonotype was seen many times. The chain combines TRBV11-1 with TRBJ2-5, with D possibly being TRBD2 (7 bases). Germline CDR1 is SGHAT and CDR2 is FQDESV (reference sequence). V lost 8 bases to trimming and J lost 3 bases, with 19 bases between them. The CDR3 extends over 15 amino acids. For the CDR3, the DNA is TGTGCCAGCTGCCCTAGGGGGGGCCCCAAAGAGACCCAGTACTTC. Its translation: CASCPRGGPKETQYF.

V usage is TRBV4-1 and J usage is TRBJ2-1; D is unresolved. CDR3 length: 12 residues. Germline CDR1 is MGHRA and CDR2 is YSYEKL. V lost 2 bases and J lost 5, with 4 bases in between. The CDR3 loop is CASSQSDNEQFF. The CDR3 DNA follows: TGCGCCAGCAGCCAATCCGACAATGAGCAGTTCTTC.

This clonotype was counted a few times. The chain recombines TRBV29-1 with TRBJ2-1; 8 bases fit TRBD2. The CDR3 spans 14 residues. The V segment lost 5 bases and the J segment 3 bases; nucleotides outside the gene matches: 6. Germline V gene lookup returns CDR1 SQVTM and CDR2 ANQGSEA. The CDR3 is CSVRPSGGYNEQFF. For the CDR3, the DNA is TGCAGCGTTCGCCCCAGCGGGGGCTACAATGAGCAGTTCTTC.

Only one count was recorded for this clonotype. The chain carries TRBV5-8 and TRBJ1-2; 8 nucleotides line up with TRBD1. The germline V gene has CDR1 SGHTS and CDR2 YDEGEE. This CDR3 region has 16 residues. J was trimmed by 3 bases and V by 4 bases; bases with no gene match: 11. CDR3 sequence (DNA): TGTGCCAGCAGCGCGAGAGGACAGGGTTCGGACTATGGCTACACCTTC. Residues: CASSARGQGSDYGYTF.

At least ten counts were recorded for this clonotype. The chain carries TRBV20-1 and TRBJ1-1, with D hard to call. Looked up from germline, CDR1 is DFQATT and CDR2 is SNEGSKA (reference sequence). This CDR3 is 13 amino acids long. The CDR3 protein is CTPLGQPNTEAFF. The CDR3 coding sequence is TGCACTCCCCTAGGGCAACCGAACACTGAAGCTTTCTTT.

This clonotype showed up many times. The chain links TRBV12-3 or TRBV12-4 to TRBJ2-3, with D maybe TRBD1 (5 bases). The CDR3 loop spans 14 amino acids. Trimming cost V 6 bases and J 1 base, with 11 bases left between them. The CDR3 region has the DNA TGTGCCAGCAGCAGGGAAAGTGGCACAGATACGCAGTATTTT. This translates into CASSRESGTDTQYF.

The chain uses TRBV20-1 and TRBJ1-1, with 8 bases fitting TRBD1. CDR1 is DFQATT, CDR2 SNEGSKA, per germline (reference sequence). Trimming at V came to 0 bases and at J to 8 bases, leaving 11 bases not matched to a gene. The CDR3 totals 15 residues. Here the CDR3 reads CSARDRRTGLSEAFF. CDR3 sequence (DNA): TGCAGTGCTAGAGATCGGAGGACAGGGCTATCCGAAGCTTTCTTT.

This clonotype was detected many times. The J gene is TRBJ2-3, the V gene TRBV7-3; no reliable D call. This CDR3 contains 13 residues. Per germline, CDR1 SGHTA and CDR2 FQGTGA. Trimming removed 1 base at V and 3 bases at J, with 5 bases between. The CDR3 sequence is CASSLSRTDTQYF. The DNA for the CDR3 is TGTGCCAGCAGCTTAAGTAGGACAGATACGCAGTATTTT.

This clonotype was counted only a few times. This chain connects TRBV19 to TRBJ1-3, with 7 nucleotides matching TRBD1. The CDR3 has 14 residues. Germline V gene sequence: CDR1 LNHDA, CDR2 SQIVND (reference sequence). V dropped 5 bases and J dropped 0; count of bases not matched to a gene: 1. CDR3 residues: CASSAGGSGNTIYF. The CDR3, as DNA: TGTGCCAGTAGTGCAGGGGGCTCTGGAAACACCATATATTTT.

The chain links TRBV7-2 to TRBJ2-2; 13 bases align to TRBD2. Germline CDR1 and CDR2: SGHTA and FQGNSA. CDR3 length: 15 amino acids. Losses at the gene ends were 5 bases for V and 6 bases for J; bases not matched to a gene: 3. For the CDR3, the DNA is TGTGCCAGCAGCCCACTAGCGGGGGGGGCCGGGGAGCTGTTTTTT. Protein sequence: CASSPLAGGAGELFF.